The clone carrying this T cell receptor beta chain was picked up one time. Its specificity is unknown. These data belong to a study of radiation and T cells in renal cell carcinoma. Overall study findings and caveats: Top tumor clonotypes rose in blood 2 weeks post-radiation, then contracted. No pretreatment tumor biopsies were available for baseline clonotypes.

Generated by immunoSEQ multiplex PCR, the TCRdb table keeps only in-frame clones and is missing some. The repertoire holds around 95,000 clones, around 84% seen once, with less than 7.5% in the top ten. Time point noted: blood 4 weeks post-SBRT, at nephrectomy. Treatment reported: 15 Gy SBRT to primary tumor, nephrectomy 4 weeks later. Nephrectomy followed 15 Gy stereotactic body radiation by 4 weeks. The patient's renal cell carcinoma had clear cell pathology. The CDR3 spans 15 residues. Trimming removed 3 bases at V and 10 bases at J, with 19 bases between. Looked up from germline, CDR1 is LGHNA and CDR2 is YNFKEQ.

The receptor's source is a man in his sixties with renal cell carcinoma. The sequencing used blood, collected from a patient whose treatment included radiotherapy and nephrectomy. The rearrangement uses TRBV4-2 and TRBJ2-1; D perhaps matches TRBD1 (6 bases). The CDR3, as DNA: TGTGCCAGCAGCCAGCTATCCCAGGGGAGCCAGGAGCAGTTCTTC. Translated, it gives CASSQLSQGSQEQFF.